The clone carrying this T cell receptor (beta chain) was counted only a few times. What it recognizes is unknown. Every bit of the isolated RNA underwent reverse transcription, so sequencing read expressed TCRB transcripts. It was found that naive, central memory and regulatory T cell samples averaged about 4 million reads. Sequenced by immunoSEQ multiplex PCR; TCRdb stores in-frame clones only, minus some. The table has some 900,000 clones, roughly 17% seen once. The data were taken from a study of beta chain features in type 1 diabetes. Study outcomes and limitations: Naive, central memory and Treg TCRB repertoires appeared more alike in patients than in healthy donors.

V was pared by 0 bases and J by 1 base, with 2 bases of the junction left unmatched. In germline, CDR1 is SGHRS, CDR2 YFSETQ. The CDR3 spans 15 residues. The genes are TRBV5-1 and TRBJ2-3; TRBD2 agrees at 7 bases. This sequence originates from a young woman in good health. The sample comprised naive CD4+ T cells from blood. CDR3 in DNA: TGCGCCAGCAGCTTGGGCGGGAGCGGCACAGATACGCAGTATTTT. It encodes CASSLGGSGTDTQYF.